This TCR beta chain is drawn from a study of CD8 T cells in ankylosing spondylitis. Findings and caveats of the study: Disease-linked clones reportedly showed significant enrichment in matched ankylosing spondylitis synovial fluid. Characteristic of ankylosing spondylitis blood, it appeared, was a TCR beta motif comprising roughly eight highly homologous variants. Disease-linked clones proved CD8+ and comparatively uncommon in peripheral blood.

CDR1 is SGHAT and CDR2 is FQNNGV in the germline V gene. The CDR3 sequence is 15 residues long. A single record per CDR3 protein comes from TCRdb applying MiXCR to the 5' RACE reads. The sample has about 240,000 distinct CDR3 sequences; around 11% are singletons. This clonotype was recorded only once. No antigen is known for it. The junction and the germline gene differ at one end; a read error may be behind it. The chain has TRBV11-2 and TRBJ2-1; 11 bases line up with TRBD2. This sequence was found in a male donor with ankylosing spondylitis or in good health (not recorded which). Sample: blood, either unsorted or a sorted T cell fraction (not recorded which). In DNA, the CDR3 is TGTGCCACCAGCTTAGGGACTAGCGGTTACAATGAGCAGTTCTTC. Its translation: CATSLGTSGYNEQFF.